This T cell receptor beta chain was sequenced for a study of T cell repertoires in ileal Crohn's disease. A remark on this clone: Its antigen is unidentified.

This CDR3 region has 15 residues. CDR1 and CDR2 from the germline V gene are WNHNN and SYGVQD (reference sequence). V gave up 5 bases and J gave up 4 bases, with 14 bases separating them. The study's findings and limits: Active smokers at surgery had more clonal expansions than non-smokers. Compared with CD4 T cells, sorted CD8 cells carried more expanded clones.

Only in-frame clones appear in the TCRdb table, and some are missing; sequencing was by immunoSEQ multiplex PCR. This sample yields more than 11,000 clones, of which less than 85% are seen a single time; less than 6.5% belongs to the top ten. This clonotype was sampled from an adult with Crohn's disease. The gene calls are TRBV10-1 and TRBJ2-2; TRBD2 might be the D (6 bases). Sequences were obtained from ileal tissue. The CDR3 sequence is CASSRDSGSTGELFF. CDR3 nucleotide sequence: TGCGCCAGCAGTCGGGACTCAGGGAGCACCGGGGAGCTGTTTTTT.